The subject of this entry is one TCR beta chain. Germline CDR1 and CDR2: GTSNPN and SVGIG (reference sequence). CDR3 length equals 14 residues. The ends were cut back, 0 bases at V and 5 bases at J, with 10 bases in the middle. This entry comes from a study of blood T cell repertoires in COVID-19. The method was immunoSEQ multiplex PCR; TCRdb's version includes in-frame clones alone and lacks a portion of them. The sample lists under 200,000 clones, around 83% occurring once. J is TRBJ2-2 and V is TRBV30; D unresolved. This receptor was taken from a woman in her seventies who had recovered from COVID-19. Material: peripheral blood. CDR3 sequence (DNA): TGTGCCTGGAGTGTTCTAATGAAAACCGGGGAGCTGTTTTTT. Translated, it gives CAWSVLMKTGELFF. The entire variable domain, with the rest obtained from reference TRBV30 and TRBJ2-2, is as follows: SQTIHQWPATLVQPVGSPLSLECTVEGTSNPNLYWYRQAAGRGLQLLFYSVGIGQISSEVPQNLSASRPQDRQFILSSKKLLLSDSGFYLCAWSVLMKTGELFFGEGSRLTVL.